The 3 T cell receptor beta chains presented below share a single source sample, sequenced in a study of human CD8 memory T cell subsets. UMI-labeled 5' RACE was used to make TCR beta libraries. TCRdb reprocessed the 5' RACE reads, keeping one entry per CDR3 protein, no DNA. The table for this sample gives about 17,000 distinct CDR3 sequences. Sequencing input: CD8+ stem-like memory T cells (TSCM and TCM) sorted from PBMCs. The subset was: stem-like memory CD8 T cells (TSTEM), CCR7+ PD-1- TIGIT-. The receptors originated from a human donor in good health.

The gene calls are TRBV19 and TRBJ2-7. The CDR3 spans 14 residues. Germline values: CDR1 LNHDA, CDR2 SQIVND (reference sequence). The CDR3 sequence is CASSMGKHSYEQYF.

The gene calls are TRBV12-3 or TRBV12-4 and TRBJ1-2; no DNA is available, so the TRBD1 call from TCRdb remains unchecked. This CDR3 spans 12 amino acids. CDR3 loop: CASGRGQVHYTF.

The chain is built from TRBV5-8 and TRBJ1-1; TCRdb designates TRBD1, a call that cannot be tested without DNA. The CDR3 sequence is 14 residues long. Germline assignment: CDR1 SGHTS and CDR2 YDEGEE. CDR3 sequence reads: CASSLFGGQTEAFF.